This T cell receptor beta chain was captured by sequencing in a study of radiation and T cells in renal cell carcinoma. Overall study findings and caveats: In blood, top tumor clones expanded by 2 weeks, shrinking by 4.

Per germline, CDR1 LNHDA and CDR2 SQIVND (reference sequence). This CDR3 is 13 amino acids long. Trimming left V 6 bases short and J 0 bases short, with 6 bases between. Regarding time point: baseline pretreatment blood. Treatment here: 15 Gy SBRT to primary tumor, nephrectomy 4 weeks later. Here immunoSEQ multiplex PCR was the method, and the copy in TCRdb shows in-frame clones only, minus some. The sample holds approximately 120,000 clones, around 80% seen once. About this clone itself: Its target is not known.

Sample: blood, taken from a patient whose treatment included radiotherapy and nephrectomy. This chain links TRBV19 with TRBJ1-5; D not certain. This TCR derives from a woman in her sixties with renal cell carcinoma. The CDR3 region is CASRLSSNQPQHF. The CDR3, as DNA: TGTGCCAGTAGACTAAGTAGCAATCAGCCCCAGCATTTT.